This TCR beta chain was sequenced during a study of blood T cell repertoires in COVID-19. Across the study: Material from acute and convalescent COVID-19 was sourced from the United States, Italy and Spain. T cells, B-cell-depleted T cells, or PBMCs supplied cDNA or gDNA.

In the source study's methods: Amplification from reference gene primers served as the basis for estimated nucleated cell counts. Profiling relied on immunoSEQ multiplex PCR, and the TCRdb table lists in-frame clones only, not all of them. Clone size and V and J calls were adopted from that table, with D and trimming inferred from the DNA. Of 150,000 to 200,000 clones listed, more than 70% are singletons. CDR1 is LGHDT and CDR2 is YNNKEL in the germline V gene (reference sequence). V was cut by 0 bases and J by 5 bases, with 16 bases left in between. The CDR3 totals 16 residues. This sequence originates from a human donor in a cohort sampled during active COVID-19. Material: peripheral blood. The chain joins TRBV3-1 (or the pseudogene TRBV3-2) to TRBJ2-5, with a tentative D call TRBD1 (5 bases). The CDR3 nucleotides are TGTGCCAGCAGCCAAGATCGAGGCAGGGATACGGAGACCCAGTACTTC. Translated: CASSQDRGRDTETQYF.